The 25 T cell receptor beta chains below all came from one sample that was sequenced in a study of T-cell reconstitution after alpha-beta-depleted transplantation in children. During its preparation, the TCRbeta library received unique molecular identifiers. MiXCR, run by TCRdb on the PCR reads, gives a single entry per CDR3 protein. Among 780,000 or so distinct CDR3 sequences listed, less than 20% were seen once. The input for sequencing was PBMCs, mostly from graft donor cells, taken 360 days after TCRalphabeta/CD19-depleted stem cell transplant. The receptors derive from a male patient under 18 who had a stem cell transplant for acute lymphoblastic leukemia, so the T cells may come from the graft donor.

This clonotype was picked up a small number of times. The CDR3 bases are TGTGCCAGCAGTCAGACTAGCGGGGACTACGAGCAGTACTTC. This translates into CASSQTSGDYEQYF. The V gene is TRBV12-3 or TRBV12-4, the J gene TRBJ2-7; TRBD2 matches 11 bases. The CDR3 is 14 residues long. V lost 5 bases, J lost 3 bases, and 3 bases stayed unmatched.

A word on this clonotype: A read error may be the cause here, since a much bigger clone is one base away. V and J are TRBV29-1 and TRBJ2-7; D not certain. The CDR3 is made up of 11 amino acids. Germline loops: CDR1 SQVTM, CDR2 ANQGSEA. The CDR3 region is CSVDMGYGQYF. CDR3 DNA sequence: TGCAGCGTTGACATGGGCTACGGGCAGTACTTC.

The rearrangement uses TRBV9 and TRBJ2-5; D perhaps matches TRBD2 (6 bases). This CDR3 is 15 amino acids long. V dropped 0 bases and J dropped 5 bases, with 14 bases sitting between them. Germline V gene sequence: CDR1 SGDLS, CDR2 YYNGEE. CDR3 sequence reads: CASSVAPSVLETQYF. The CDR3, as DNA: TGTGCCAGCAGCGTAGCTCCTAGCGTTCTGGAGACCCAGTACTTC.

The CDR3 loop reads CASSSGLANPYEQYF. CDR3 bases: TGTGCCAGCAGCTCAGGACTAGCAAATCCCTACGAGCAGTACTTC. This rearrangement joins TRBV27 to TRBJ2-7, with 8 positions matching TRBD2. This CDR3 contains 15 residues. Trimming removed 6 bases from V and 2 bases from J; junction bases left unmatched: 9. Germline CDR1 MNHEY, CDR2 SMNVEV (reference sequence).

The chain uses TRBV5-1 and TRBJ1-6; D is perhaps TRBD1 (5 bases). Germline V gene sequence: CDR1 SGHRS, CDR2 YFSETQ. Trimming took 0 bases from V and 7 from J, leaving 11 bases between them. The CDR3 extends over 15 amino acids. The CDR3 region is CASSLDWGSNSPLHF. CDR3 DNA: TGCGCCAGCAGCTTGGATTGGGGGAGCAATTCACCCCTCCACTTT.

This clonotype was seen a handful of times. This chain links TRBV11-3 with TRBJ2-1, with TRBD2 matching 10 bases. V was clipped by 3 bases and J by 9 bases; unmatched bases: 2. Per germline, CDR1 SGHNT and CDR2 YENEEA. CDR3 length equals 13 residues. The CDR3, as DNA: TGTGCCAGCAGCTTCAGGACTAGCGGTGAGCAGTTCTTC. Protein: CASSFRTSGEQFF.

This clonotype came up a few times. J is TRBJ2-3 and V is TRBV12-5; D remains ambiguous. The CDR3 is 13 amino acids. Germline CDR1 and CDR2: LGHNT and FRNRAP. Trimming removed 7 bases from V and 2 bases from J, with 10 bases in between. CDR3 residues: CASAPTHTDTQYF. DNA for the CDR3: TGTGCTAGTGCACCGACGCACACAGATACGCAGTATTTT. Complete variable domain (other parts from reference TRBV12-5 and TRBJ2-3): DARVTQTPRHKVTEMGQEVTMRCQPILGHNTVFWYRQTMMQGLELLAYFRNRAPLDDSGMPKDRFSAEMPDATLATLKIQPSEPRDSAVYFCASAPTHTDTQYFGPGTRLTVL.

The V and J genes are TRBV20-1 and TRBJ1-1; 7 bases fit TRBD1. CDR1 is DFQATT, CDR2 SNEGSKA, per germline (reference sequence). Unmatched junction bases numbered 9, after V lost 7 bases and J lost 7 bases. This CDR3 contains 12 residues. This CDR3 reads CSVSQGVGEAFF. The CDR3 DNA sequence: TGCAGTGTTTCTCAGGGGGTGGGTGAAGCTTTCTTT.

This clonotype was seen a handful of times. The V and J genes are TRBV5-1 and TRBJ2-7, with D tentatively TRBD2 (5 bases). The CDR3 sequence is 16 residues long. The V gene's germline CDR1 is SGHRS and CDR2 YFSETQ. V shed 2 bases and J shed 5 bases, with 20 bases lying between them. CDR3 DNA: TGCGCCAGCAGCTTAACGACTATTGGAGCGAGAAACGAGCAGTACTTC. Translating it yields CASSLTTIGARNEQYF.

The chain recombines TRBV5-1 with TRBJ1-4, with TRBD1 as a possible D gene (5 bases). The length of the CDR3 is 16 residues. Germline CDR1 reads SGHRS; CDR2 reads YFSETQ. V lost 3 bases to trimming and J lost 4 bases, with 16 bases between them. The CDR3 loop is CASSSRTDTVNEKLFF. CDR3 DNA: TGCGCCAGCAGCTCCCGGACGGACACCGTTAATGAAAAACTGTTTTTT.

This clonotype was seen more than once but under ten times. V and J are TRBV12-3 or TRBV12-4 and TRBJ2-2; D may be TRBD2 (5 bases). Trimming took off 8 bases at V and 6 bases at J, with 13 bases between the two ends. This CDR3 comprises 13 residues. Written as DNA, the CDR3 is TGTGCCAGCTTGTGGGAGATTGCCGGGGAGCTGTTTTTT. Amino acids: CASLWEIAGELFF.

The rearrangement links TRBV15 to TRBJ2-5; TRBD1 might be the D (5 bases). V dropped 6 bases and J dropped 1 base, with 6 bases sitting between them. CDR3 size: 12 residues. Germline lookup yields CDR1 LNHNV and CDR2 YYDKDF (reference sequence). This chain's CDR3 is CATRTVQETQYF. The CDR3 DNA reads TGTGCCACCAGGACAGTCCAAGAGACCCAGTACTTC.

This clonotype was seen more than once but under ten times. J is TRBJ1-6 and V is TRBV28; D unresolved. V gave up 3 bases and J gave up 0 bases, with 12 bases separating them. Germline assignment: CDR1 MDHEN and CDR2 SYDVKM. The CDR3 is 17 residues long. CDR3 protein: CASSLIGRSSYNSPLHF. Written as DNA, the CDR3 is TGTGCCAGCAGTTTGATTGGCAGGAGCTCCTATAATTCACCCCTCCACTTT.

This clonotype was counted a few times. This chain uses TRBV18 with TRBJ2-1, with 9 positions matching TRBD1. CDR3 length: 16 amino acids. Germline values: CDR1 KGHSH, CDR2 LQKENI. The J segment lost 1 base and the V segment lost 4 bases, leaving 5 bases of the junction unmatched. As DNA, the CDR3 is TGTGCCAGCTCACACAGGGGGCCAGAATCCTACAATGAGCAGTTCTTC. Residues: CASSHRGPESYNEQFF.

This clonotype was seen only a few times. The chain is built from TRBV20-1 and TRBJ2-3, with TRBD1 matching 9 bases. This CDR3 has 15 residues. CDR1 is DFQATT, CDR2 SNEGSKA, per germline (reference sequence). V lost 5 bases to trimming and J lost 6 bases; unmatched junction nucleotides: 12. The CDR3 is CSAYPRDRVADTQYF. For the CDR3, the DNA is TGCAGTGCTTACCCCCGGGACAGGGTTGCCGATACGCAGTATTTT.

This clonotype was seen a few times. The genes are TRBV7-8 and TRBJ2-1; no definite D call. The CDR3 totals 16 residues. V was trimmed by 2 bases and J by 5 bases, leaving 16 bases between them. CDR1 is SGHVS, CDR2 FQNEAQ, per germline. In nucleotides, the CDR3 is TGTGCCAGCAGCTTAAGCTTGGCTAGACGTAACAATGAGCAGTTCTTC. It translates to CASSLSLARRNNEQFF.

This clonotype was observed once. The CDR3 bases are TGTGCCAGCCTTGAAGGCCTCTCCTACGAGCAGTACTTC. Its protein product is CASLEGLSYEQYF. This chain joins TRBV6-2 or TRBV6-3 and TRBJ2-7; D not resolved. The CDR3 sequence is 13 residues long. V gave up 8 bases and J gave up 0 bases, with 11 bases separating them. CDR1 and CDR2 (germline): MNHEY, SVGEGT.

This chain joins TRBV5-5 and TRBJ2-3, with a weak D call TRBD2 (5 bases). Looked up from germline, CDR1 is SGHKS and CDR2 is YYEKEE (reference sequence). Trimming left V 2 bases short and J 10 bases short, with 11 bases between. This CDR3 is 12 amino acids long. CDR3 loop: CASSFPLSAQYF. In DNA form, the CDR3 reads TGTGCCAGCAGCTTCCCGCTTAGCGCGCAGTATTTT.

This clonotype was counted between two and nine times. The V call is TRBV6-1, the J call TRBJ2-7, with 7 positions matching TRBD1. Germline CDR1 MNHNS, CDR2 SASEGT. This CDR3 has 14 amino acids. V was pared by 7 bases and J by 2 bases, with 8 bases of the junction left unmatched. CDR3 sequence (DNA): TGTGCCAGCACCGACAGGGTGGTGACCTACGAGCAGTACTTC. It yields the protein CASTDRVVTYEQYF.

This clonotype was picked up many times. This chain uses TRBV29-1 with TRBJ2-1; D remains ambiguous. The CDR3 totals 11 residues. Germline CDR1 reads SQVTM; CDR2 reads ANQGSEA. V was cut by 1 base and J by 8 bases, with 6 bases left in between. CDR3 sequence reads: CSVEGPDEQFF. CDR3 coding DNA: TGCAGCGTTGAAGGCCCCGATGAGCAGTTCTTC.

This chain joins TRBV10-3 and TRBJ2-1; 8 bases align to TRBD2. Germline V CDR1 and CDR2: ENHRY, SYGVKD. With V trimmed by 0 bases and J by 3 bases, 7 bases remained unmatched. The CDR3 is 17 amino acids. Here the CDR3 reads CAISESERESLYNEQFF. For the CDR3, the DNA is TGTGCCATCAGTGAGTCGGAGCGGGAGAGTCTCTACAATGAGCAGTTCTTC.

The chain joins TRBV14 to TRBJ2-3; 10 positions agree with TRBD2. Per germline, CDR1 SGHDN and CDR2 FVKESK. The J segment lost 7 bases and the V segment lost 0 bases, leaving 4 bases of the junction unmatched. There are 15 residues in the CDR3. CDR3 nucleotide sequence: TGTGCCAGCAGCCAAGAACTAGCGGGAACTTATACGCAGTATTTT. It is translated as CASSQELAGTYTQYF.

This clonotype has more than one count but fewer than ten. V and J are TRBV10-3 and TRBJ2-3; D remains unclear. This CDR3 has 15 amino acids. CDR1 is ENHRY and CDR2 is SYGVKD in the germline V gene. Trimming left V 3 bases short and J 2 bases short, with 12 bases between. The CDR3 region is CAISDVGRPTDTQYF. The CDR3 nucleotides read TGTGCCATCAGTGATGTCGGCCGTCCCACAGATACGCAGTATTTT.

This clonotype turned up a few times. V usage is TRBV7-8 and J usage is TRBJ1-5; D call uncertain. The CDR3 has 12 amino acids. Germline CDR1 and CDR2: SGHVS and FQNEAQ. V gave up 0 bases and J gave up 10 bases, with 7 bases separating them. The CDR3: CASSLAGKPQHF. As DNA, the CDR3 is TGTGCCAGCAGCTTAGCGGGGAAACCCCAGCATTTT.

The chain links TRBV25-1 to TRBJ1-4, with TRBD1 as a possible D gene (5 bases). The V end was cut by 8 bases, the J end by 5 bases, with 12 bases between. Germline CDR1 and CDR2: MGHDK and SYGVNS. The CDR3 totals 13 residues. CDR3 residues: CASRLGVNEKLFF. CDR3 coding DNA: TGTGCCAGCCGCTTAGGGGTAAATGAAAAACTGTTTTTT.